This T cell receptor beta chain stems from a study of blood T cells in healthy people across ages. Germline assignment: CDR1 DFQATT and CDR2 SNEGSKA (reference sequence). There are 15 residues in the CDR3. Trimming at V came to 1 base and at J to 2 bases, leaving 7 bases not matched to a gene. This clonotype showed up many times. Then a second PCR, running about 6 to 12 cycles, was carried out with a sample-barcoded 5' primer and a J-beta primer mix. MiXCR, run by TCRdb on the 5' RACE reads, gives a single entry per CDR3 protein. Among about 810,000 distinct CDR3 sequences, approximately 35% were seen once, and the ten largest hold over 10%.

The TCR was taken from a young man in good health. The chain couples TRBV20-1 to TRBJ1-2, with 7 bases lining up with TRBD1. Sequenced: blood. CDR3 nucleotide sequence: TGCAGTGCTAGAGCGACAGGGAGGAACAACTATGGCTACACCTTC. It codes for CSARATGRNNYGYTF.